Below are 27 T cell receptor beta chains sequenced from a single sample in a study of cytomegalovirus exposure and HLA in healthy donors. 60 Vbeta and 13 Jbeta primers were used in PCR. Clones were read by immunoSEQ multiplex PCR, and TCRdb kept only the in-frame ones, dropping some. The sample records under 100,000 clones, 78% being singletons. Sequencing was done on a sample of PBMCs. The receptor source for this set is a man aged 18 to 30 in good health and CMV-seropositive.

This clone came up a few times. The chain has TRBV6-1 and TRBJ1-5; D not resolved. Germline V gene data show CDR1 as MNHNS and CDR2 as SASEGT. This CDR3 has 15 residues. Trimming took 4 bases from V and 3 from J, leaving 13 bases between them. CDR3 sequence reads: CASSVRGSINQPQHF. The CDR3 DNA is TGTGCCAGCAGTGTGAGAGGGTCGATCAATCAGCCCCAGCATTTT.

The chain combines TRBV7-9 with TRBJ2-1; D is ambiguous. Trimming stripped 5 bases from V and 8 bases from J, with 13 bases between. The V gene's germline CDR1 is SEHNR and CDR2 FQNEAQ (reference sequence). This CDR3 is built from 13 residues. Written as DNA, the CDR3 is TGTGCCAGCAGCACCCCCGTGGCCCATGAGCAGTTCTTC. Its protein product is CASSTPVAHEQFF.

The CDR3 bases are TGTGCCAGCAGTTTATTGGGCAGAGAAGCTTTCTTT. Its protein is CASSLLGREAFF. The chain links TRBV28 to TRBJ1-1; no clear D gene. V was shortened by 1 base and J by 8 bases, with 8 bases between the two germline ends. CDR3 length: 12 amino acids. Germline V CDR1 and CDR2: MDHEN, SYDVKM.

This clone appeared a few times. The V and J genes are TRBV18 and TRBJ2-3; the D is unclear. In germline, CDR1 is KGHSH, CDR2 LQKENI. CDR3 length: 12 amino acids. Trimming left V 5 bases short and J 7 bases short, with 10 bases between. The CDR3 bases are TGTGCCAGCTCAACTGAGCGTTATACGCAGTATTTT. Its protein is CASSTERYTQYF.

This chain joins TRBV7-9 and TRBJ1-1; no definite D call. The germline V gene has CDR1 SEHNR and CDR2 FQNEAQ (reference sequence). The CDR3 runs to 14 residues. Trimming pared 2 bases from V and 3 bases from J, leaving 10 bases between. The CDR3: CASSLPVSDTEAFF. The CDR3 coding sequence is TGTGCCAGCAGCTTACCCGTCAGCGACACTGAAGCTTTCTTT.

The V gene is TRBV6-7, the J gene TRBJ1-1, with D unresolved. TRBV6-7 is reported as an ORF; its role is uncertain. This CDR3 contains 10 residues. Trimming took off 10 bases at V and 4 bases at J, with 7 bases between the two ends. In DNA, the CDR3 is TGTGCCATGGCGGGCACTGAAGCTTTCTTT. This sequence encodes CAMAGTEAFF.

V gene TRBV4-1 combines with J gene TRBJ1-1, with TRBD1 as a possible D gene (5 bases). In germline, CDR1 is MGHRA, CDR2 YSYEKL. The CDR3 has 15 amino acids. V shed 6 bases and J shed 3 bases, with 17 bases lying between them. The CDR3 coding sequence is TGCGCCAGCAGTCGTAACCTAGGGGTGGACACTGAAGCTTTCTTT. The encoded protein is CASSRNLGVDTEAFF.

V is TRBV5-1 and J is TRBJ2-7, with TRBD2 identical over 12 bases. CDR1 is SGHRS and CDR2 is YFSETQ in the germline V gene. The V segment lost 5 bases and the J segment 2 bases; nucleotides outside the gene matches: 2. CDR3 length equals 14 residues. The CDR3 sequence is CASRLAGGTYEQYF. CDR3 coding DNA: TGCGCCAGCAGACTAGCGGGAGGTACCTACGAGCAGTACTTC.

The chain employs TRBV7-9 and TRBJ1-2, with TRBD1 matching 7 bases. CDR1 is SEHNR, CDR2 FQNEAQ, per germline (reference sequence). With 4 bases clipped from V and 5 bases from J, the junction kept 13 bases outside the gene matches. This CDR3 contains 16 residues. The CDR3 nucleotides are TGTGCCAGCAGCTCTCCGGGTGGCAGGGGGGATTATGGCTACACCTTC. Its protein product is CASSSPGGRGDYGYTF.

The chain joins TRBV19 to TRBJ2-7; TRBD2 matches at 8 bases. The CDR3 is 14 residues long. The V segment lost 5 bases and the J segment 4 bases; nucleotides outside the gene matches: 7. Per the germline V gene, CDR1 is LNHDA and CDR2 is SQIVND (reference sequence). The CDR3 nucleotides are TGTGCCAGTAGTCCCGGGACTAGGGGGTACGAGCAGTACTTC. Protein product: CASSPGTRGYEQYF.

This sequence joins TRBV6-5 and TRBJ2-7, with D uncertain. Germline CDR1 is MNHEY and CDR2 is SVGAGI. Trimming took 6 bases from V and 3 from J, leaving 15 bases between them. The CDR3 totals 14 residues. For the CDR3, the DNA is TGTGCCAGCAGGGTCCGCCTCCCCAGCTACGAGCAGTACTTC. Translated, it gives CASRVRLPSYEQYF.

This clone was detected once. The CDR3 reads CASSAVQASGTEAFF. In DNA, the CDR3 is TGTGCCAGCAGCGCCGTCCAGGCATCGGGGACTGAAGCTTTCTTT. The chain uses TRBV9 and TRBJ1-1; D is uncertain. CDR3 length: 15 amino acids. Germline CDR1 and CDR2: SGDLS and YYNGEE. The V gene lost 3 bases and the J gene lost 5 bases, with 17 bases spanning the gap.

V usage is TRBV2 and J usage is TRBJ2-7; no clear D. Trimming took off 7 bases at V and 6 bases at J, with 7 bases between the two ends. CDR1 is SNHLY, CDR2 FYNNEI, per germline. The CDR3 length is 10 residues. As DNA, the CDR3 is TGTGCCAGCATAGCCCGCGAGCAGTACTTC. It translates to CASIAREQYF.

The genes are TRBV4-1 and TRBJ1-3; D might be TRBD1 (6 bases). The germline V and J ends were trimmed by 3 bases and 11 bases, with 17 bases remaining between them. Germline CDR1 and CDR2: MGHRA and YSYEKL. The CDR3 is 14 amino acids. CDR3: CASSHPSNRAAIYF. In DNA, the CDR3 is TGCGCCAGCAGCCACCCAAGCAACAGGGCCGCCATATATTTT.

This clone was seen once. The chain couples TRBV10-3 to TRBJ1-1; D unresolved. CDR1 ENHRY and CDR2 SYGVKD come from the germline V gene. CDR3 length: 12 residues. V lost 2 bases and J 4 bases, leaving 5 bases between the germline ends. The chain's CDR3 is CAISEQRTEAFF. CDR3 nucleotides: TGTGCCATCAGTGAGCAGCGCACTGAAGCTTTCTTT.

J is TRBJ1-3 and V is TRBV27; 8 bases map to TRBD1. This CDR3 contains 14 residues. J lost 11 bases, V lost 5 bases, and 11 bases had no gene match. CDR1 MNHEY and CDR2 SMNVEV come from the germline V gene (reference sequence). CDR3: CASSPLTGASAIYF. CDR3 coding DNA: TGTGCCAGCAGTCCATTGACAGGGGCTAGCGCCATATATTTT.

The chain carries TRBV6-6 and TRBJ1-4; TRBD1 might be the D (5 bases). The V gene lost 8 bases and the J gene lost 8 bases, with 12 bases spanning the gap. This CDR3 is 12 amino acids long. From germline, CDR1 is MNHNY and CDR2 SVGAGI (reference sequence). CDR3 sequence reads: CASLGLGEKLFF. For the CDR3, the DNA is TGTGCCAGCTTGGGACTAGGCGAAAAACTGTTTTTT.

This clone was seen a handful of times. The rearrangement joins TRBV5-4 to TRBJ1-1, with TRBD1 matching 7 bases. Trimming at V came to 4 bases and at J to 1 base, leaving 4 bases not matched to a gene. This CDR3 is 14 amino acids long. Germline V gives CDR1 SGHNT, CDR2 YYREEE (reference sequence). CDR3 in DNA: TGTGCCAGCAGCGTCGGGACAGAGAACACTGAAGCTTTCTTT. It yields the protein CASSVGTENTEAFF.

The V gene is TRBV7-9, the J gene TRBJ1-1, with a possible D match to TRBD1 (6 bases). Germline V gene data show CDR1 as SEHNR and CDR2 as FQNEAQ (reference sequence). V lost 4 bases and J 1 base, leaving 10 bases between the germline ends. The CDR3 covers 14 residues. The CDR3 sequence: CASSYPGQNTEAFF. The CDR3 DNA follows: TGTGCCAGCAGCTATCCGGGACAGAACACTGAAGCTTTCTTT. Full variable domain (missing parts from reference TRBV7-9 and TRBJ1-1): DTGVSQNPRHKITKRGQNVTFRCDPISEHNRLYWYRQTLGQGPEFLTYFQNEAQLEKSRLLSDRFSAERPKGSFSTLEIQRTEQGDSAMYLCASSYPGQNTEAFFGQGTRLTVV.

This clone was counted only a few times. The V and J genes are TRBV2 and TRBJ2-7; 8 nucleotides agree with TRBD1. Unmatched junction bases numbered 16, after V lost 7 bases and J lost 5 bases. Germline lookup yields CDR1 SNHLY and CDR2 FYNNEI. CDR3 length: 16 amino acids. CDR3 sequence reads: CASNKRGGTGRDEQYF. CDR3 bases: TGTGCCAGCAACAAGAGGGGCGGGACAGGTAGAGACGAGCAGTACTTC.

This chain links TRBV29-1 with TRBJ1-1, with D perhaps matching TRBD1 (5 bases). The ends were cut back, 8 bases at V and 3 bases at J, with 16 bases in the middle. The CDR3 runs 13 residues. Per germline, CDR1 SQVTM and CDR2 ANQGSEA. CDR3 nucleotide sequence: TGCAGCCTCCAAAGCGGGGGGGACACTGAAGCTTTCTTT. Amino acid sequence: CSLQSGGDTEAFF.

This clone was recorded only once. The chain has TRBV9 and TRBJ2-6; tentative D call: TRBD1 (5 bases). V lost 3 bases, J lost 3 bases, and 10 bases lay in between. Germline CDR1 and CDR2: SGDLS and YYNGEE. The CDR3 runs 15 residues. The CDR3 loop reads CASSASGFGANVLTF. CDR3 nucleotides: TGTGCCAGCAGCGCATCAGGGTTTGGGGCCAACGTCCTGACTTTC.

This rearrangement joins TRBV4-1 to TRBJ2-2; maybe TRBD2 (6 bases). V was cut by 0 bases and J by 9 bases, with 14 bases left in between. The CDR3 runs to 15 residues. The germline gives CDR1 MGHRA, CDR2 YSYEKL. The CDR3 DNA is TGCGCCAGCAGCCAAGACGTGGGGGGAGCCCGGGAGCTGTTTTTT. Translating gives CASSQDVGGARELFF.

This clone was seen a few times. The chain combines TRBV7-6 with TRBJ1-5, with TRBD1 matching over 11 bases. V dropped 5 bases and J dropped 7; count of bases not matched to a gene: 7. This CDR3 comprises 15 residues. Looked up from germline, CDR1 is SGHVS and CDR2 is FNYEAQ. CDR3 in DNA: TGTGCCAGCAGCCCGGACAGGGGGCGCGGGCAGCCCCAGCATTTT. Translation: CASSPDRGRGQPQHF.

The J gene is TRBJ1-4, the V gene TRBV9; the match to TRBD1 covers 7 bases. With 7 bases clipped from V and 1 base from J, the junction kept 7 bases outside the gene matches. This CDR3 comprises 15 residues. CDR1 is SGDLS and CDR2 is YYNGEE in the germline V gene. CDR3 DNA: TGTGCCAGCGGGTCGGGGGACAGAACTAATGAAAAACTGTTTTTT. Amino acids: CASGSGDRTNEKLFF. Based on the CDR3 plus reference TRBV9 and TRBJ1-4, the full variable domain is DSGVTQTPKHLITATGQRVTLRCSPRSGDLSVYWYQQSLDQGLQFLIQYYNGEERAKGNILERFSAQQFPDLHSELNLSSLELGDSALYFCASGSGDRTNEKLFFGSGTQLSVL.

The gene calls are TRBV10-3 and TRBJ2-1; 10 nucleotides agree with TRBD1. J was trimmed by 1 base and V by 6 bases; bases with no gene match: 3. Germline assignment: CDR1 ENHRY and CDR2 SYGVKD. The CDR3 runs 15 residues. The CDR3 region has the DNA TGTGCCATCAGCGGACAGGGGGAATCCTACAATGAGCAGTTCTTC. Its protein product is CAISGQGESYNEQFF.

The rearrangement joins TRBV25-1 to TRBJ2-5; 11 nucleotides match TRBD1. Trimming took 7 bases from V and 5 from J; bases not matched to a gene: 9. This CDR3 has 15 amino acids. Germline lookup yields CDR1 MGHDK and CDR2 SYGVNS. The CDR3 nucleotides are TGTGCCAGCATCACCCGGGACAGGGGGAGCGAGACCCAGTACTTC. Residues: CASITRDRGSETQYF. Full variable domain (rest looked up from reference TRBV25-1 and TRBJ2-5): EADIYQTPRYLVIGTGKKITLECSQTMGHDKMYWYQQDPGMELHLIHYSYGVNSTEKGDLSSESTVSRIRTEHFPLTLESARPSHTSQYLCASITRDRGSETQYFGPGTRLLVL.